These 14 T cell receptor beta chains originate from one sample sequenced in a study of pediatric ulcerative colitis. Assay: immunoSEQ multiplex PCR; the TCRdb copy retains only in-frame clones and omits some. The sample lists approximately 60,000 clones, about 90% occurring once. Sequences were obtained from blood. The receptor set was obtained from a boy between 10 and 17 years old with severe ulcerative colitis.

This clone is a singleton in its sample. The rearrangement links TRBV19 to TRBJ2-5, with D tentatively TRBD1 (6 bases). The V gene's germline CDR1 is LNHDA and CDR2 SQIVND (reference sequence). Trimming cost V 6 bases and J 7 bases, with 12 bases left between them. The CDR3 spans 12 residues. In DNA form, the CDR3 reads TGTGCCAGTAGCAGACAGGATGGGACCCAGTACTTC. Translation: CASSRQDGTQYF.

The genes are TRBV11-3 and TRBJ2-7; 12 nucleotides line up with TRBD2. Germline CDR1 reads SGHNT; CDR2 reads YENEEA. This CDR3 region has 20 residues. Losses at the gene ends were 4 bases for V and 3 bases for J; bases not matched to a gene: 19. The CDR3 coding sequence is TGTGCCAGCAGCTCCGAATGGGACAGGACTAGCGGGACACCCAACTACGAGCAGTACTTC. Translated: CASSSEWDRTSGTPNYEQYF.

The rearrangement uses TRBV18 and TRBJ1-3, with D perhaps matching TRBD1 (5 bases). This CDR3 spans 16 amino acids. V was cut by 3 bases and J by 0 bases, with 12 bases left in between. CDR1 is KGHSH, CDR2 LQKENI, per germline. CDR3 nucleotide sequence: TGTGCCAGCTCACCTGGGACTTTGAGCTCTGGAAACACCATATATTTT. It encodes CASSPGTLSSGNTIYF.

The chain links TRBV5-6 to TRBJ2-1; TRBD2 aligns across 10 bases. J lost 10 bases, V lost 4 bases, and 14 bases had no gene match. The CDR3 spans 16 residues. Germline V gene sequence: CDR1 SGHDT, CDR2 YYEEEE. The CDR3 nucleotides read TGTGCCAGCAGCCCTCCCGCTTTAGCGGGAGGACCCGAGCAGTTCTTC. Its translation is CASSPPALAGGPEQFF. Complete variable domain (other parts from reference TRBV5-6 and TRBJ2-1): DAGVTQSPTHLIKTRGQQVTLRCSPKSGHDTVSWYQQALGQGPQFIFQYYEEEERQRGNFPDRFSGHQFPNYSSELNVNALLLGDSALYLCASSPPALAGGPEQFFGPGTRLTVL.

This sequence joins TRBV5-1 and TRBJ2-1; 9 bases fit TRBD2. Germline CDR1 reads SGHRS; CDR2 reads YFSETQ. This CDR3 contains 18 residues. V shed 4 bases, J shed 3 bases, and the junction held 14 bases outside the gene matches. The DNA for the CDR3 is TGCGCCAGCAGCAGGACTAGCGCGCAGCACACCGACTACAATGAGCAGTTCTTC. It encodes CASSRTSAQHTDYNEQFF.

The chain links TRBV5-1 to TRBJ2-7; the match to TRBD2 covers 11 bases. Trimming removed 4 bases from V and 7 bases from J; junction bases left unmatched: 10. The CDR3 spans 15 residues. CDR1 is SGHRS and CDR2 is YFSETQ in the germline V gene. The CDR3 coding sequence is TGCGCCAGCAGCCCATTACTAGCGGGAGCTCAAGAGCAGTACTTC. Protein: CASSPLLAGAQEQYF.

The chain couples TRBV9 to TRBJ2-7, with D possibly matching TRBD1 (5 bases). Trimming cost V 5 bases and J 3 bases, with 15 bases left between them. This CDR3 region has 14 residues. Germline V gives CDR1 SGDLS, CDR2 YYNGEE. CDR3 nucleotide sequence: TGTGCCAGCAGTTTTTCGATCCAGGGCTACGAGCAGTACTTC. It is translated as CASSFSIQGYEQYF.

The rearrangement joins TRBV11-3 to TRBJ1-2; 9 bases align to TRBD1. Looked up from germline, CDR1 is SGHNT and CDR2 is YENEEA. The CDR3 spans 15 residues. The trim removed 5 bases at V and 8 bases at J, leaving 12 bases unmatched. CDR3 residues: CASSSLGTGIWGYTF. The CDR3, as DNA: TGTGCCAGCAGCAGTTTAGGGACAGGGATATGGGGCTACACCTTC. The entire variable domain, with the rest obtained from reference TRBV11-3 and TRBJ1-2, is as follows: EAGVVQSPRYKIIEKKQPVAFWCNPISGHNTLYWYLQNLGQGPELLIRYENEEAVDDSQLPKDRFSAERLKGVDSTLKIQPAELGDSAVYLCASSSLGTGIWGYTFGSGTRLTVV.

This chain connects TRBV7-6 to TRBJ2-1; 9 bases line up with TRBD2. V was pared by 5 bases and J by 7 bases, with 9 bases of the junction left unmatched. The CDR3 is 15 residues long. Looked up from germline, CDR1 is SGHVS and CDR2 is FNYEAQ. The CDR3 coding sequence is TGTGCCAGCAGCCCAGCGGCGGGAGGGGGGAATGAGCAGTTCTTC. Translating gives CASSPAAGGGNEQFF.

This chain links TRBV19 with TRBJ1-1; no firm D call. V was shortened by 8 bases and J by 2 bases, with 12 bases between the two germline ends. CDR1 LNHDA and CDR2 SQIVND come from the germline V gene (reference sequence). This CDR3 region has 13 residues. The CDR3 is CASRVGSNTEAFF. The CDR3 DNA sequence: TGTGCCAGTCGGGTAGGGTCTAACACTGAAGCTTTCTTT.

The V gene is TRBV6-1, the J gene TRBJ1-3; D possibly corresponds to TRBD1 (5 bases). Per the germline V gene, CDR1 is MNHNS and CDR2 is SASEGT. There are 14 residues in the CDR3. With 7 bases removed from V and 4 bases from J, the gap between germline ends came to 14 bases. This CDR3 reads CASTLGGFGNTIYF. DNA of the CDR3: TGTGCCAGCACACTTGGGGGTTTCGGAAACACCATATATTTT.

The gene calls are TRBV5-8 and TRBJ1-4; D not certain. CDR3 length equals 16 residues. The germline gives CDR1 SGHTS, CDR2 YDEGEE. V dropped 0 bases and J dropped 8 bases, with 17 bases sitting between them. The CDR3: CASSLGTTIGWEKLFF. CDR3 nucleotides: TGTGCCAGCAGCTTGGGGACCACGATCGGATGGGAAAAACTGTTTTTT.

CDR3 amino acids: CASSLGTGSSYEQYF. The CDR3, as DNA: TGTGCCAGCAGTTTGGGGACAGGGAGCTCCTACGAGCAGTACTTC. The rearrangement links TRBV27 to TRBJ2-7, with 9 bases identical to TRBD1. Germline V gene sequence: CDR1 MNHEY, CDR2 SMNVEV (reference sequence). The ends lost 3 bases at V and 0 bases at J; junction bases unmatched: 3. This CDR3 region has 15 residues.

The V and J genes are TRBV5-1 and TRBJ2-1; 10 nucleotides agree with TRBD2. Trimming cost V 0 bases and J 6 bases; bases outside gene matches: 3. The CDR3 is 15 residues long. Germline V gene lookup returns CDR1 SGHRS and CDR2 YFSETQ. The CDR3 here is CASSLDLAGANEQFF. CDR3 coding DNA: TGCGCCAGCAGCTTGGATCTAGCGGGAGCCAATGAGCAGTTCTTC.